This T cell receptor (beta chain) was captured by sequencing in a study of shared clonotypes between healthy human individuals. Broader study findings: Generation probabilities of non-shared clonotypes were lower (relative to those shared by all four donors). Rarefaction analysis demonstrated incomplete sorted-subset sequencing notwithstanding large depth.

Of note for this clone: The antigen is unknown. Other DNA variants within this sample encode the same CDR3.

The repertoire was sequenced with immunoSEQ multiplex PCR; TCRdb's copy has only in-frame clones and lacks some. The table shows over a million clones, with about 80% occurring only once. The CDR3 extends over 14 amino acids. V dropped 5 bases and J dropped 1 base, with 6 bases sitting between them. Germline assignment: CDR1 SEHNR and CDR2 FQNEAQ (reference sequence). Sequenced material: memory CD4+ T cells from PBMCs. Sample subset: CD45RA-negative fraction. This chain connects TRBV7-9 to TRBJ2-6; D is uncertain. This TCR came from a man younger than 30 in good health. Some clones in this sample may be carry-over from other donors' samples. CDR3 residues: CASSPGSGANVLTF. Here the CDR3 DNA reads TGTGCCAGCAGCCCCGGGTCTGGGGCCAACGTCCTGACTTTC.